Below, 10 T cell receptor beta chains from the same sample are listed, as sequenced in a study of T cell clones after liver transplantation (dated by TCRdb to about 2019). Libraries were constructed by the immunoSEQ multiplex PCR assay. The source is immuneACCESS, and TCRdb retained only in-frame sequences with V and J called. Part of the clones is not carried over; for the studies checked, unresolved V genes explain less than half of this, and the remainder is unexplained. Recorded for this sample are over 100,000 clones; 82% of them occurred a single time. The top ten hold 0.8% to 1% of the sample. Taken with the paper, the label for time point translates to: pre-transplant. Sequencing was performed on CD4+ T cells from blood, taken before liver transplant. Source of these receptors: a human donor who received a liver transplant.

The rearrangement links TRBV19 to TRBJ1-5, with TRBD1 as a possible D gene (5 bases). V was shortened by 3 bases and J by 2 bases, with 8 bases between the two germline ends. This CDR3 comprises 14 residues. The germline V gene encodes CDR1 LNHDA and CDR2 SQIVND (reference sequence). The DNA of the CDR3 is TGTGCCAGTAGTATGGCGGGACGCAATCAGCCCCAGCATTTT. As protein: CASSMAGRNQPQHF. Using reference TRBV19 and TRBJ1-5 for the parts outside the CDR3, the full variable domain is DGGITQSPKYLFRKEGQNVTLSCEQNLNHDAMYWYRQDPGQGLRLIYYSQIVNDFQKGDIAEGYSVSREKKESFPLTVTSAQKNPTAFYLCASSMAGRNQPQHFGDGTRLSIL.

V and J are TRBV7-2 and TRBJ1-1, with 10 positions matching TRBD1. The CDR3 sequence is 16 residues long. CDR1 SGHTA and CDR2 FQGNSA come from the germline V gene. With 5 bases clipped from V and 6 bases from J, the junction kept 12 bases outside the gene matches. DNA of the CDR3: TGTGCCAGCAGCCCACGGGACAGGGGCCTTAAGGCTGAAGCTTTCTTT. Protein sequence: CASSPRDRGLKAEAFF.

Here the CDR3 reads CASSLGGKTYEQYF. CDR3 nucleotides: TGTGCCAGCAGCTTAGGGGGGAAGACCTACGAGCAGTACTTC. The rearrangement joins TRBV7-2 to TRBJ2-7; D may be TRBD1 or TRBD2 (5 bases each). The germline V gene has CDR1 SGHTA and CDR2 FQGNSA. V gave up 1 base and J gave up 2 bases, with 9 bases separating them. This CDR3 contains 14 residues.

V and J are TRBV27 and TRBJ2-1; 7 nucleotides line up with TRBD2. Germline CDR1 MNHEY, CDR2 SMNVEV (reference sequence). V lost 8 bases and J lost 6; bases outside the gene matches: 10. The CDR3 is 14 amino acids. CDR3 protein: CASATGTGGNEQFF. The CDR3 DNA sequence: TGTGCCAGCGCCACTGGAACGGGGGGCAATGAGCAGTTCTTC.

The chain is built from TRBV6-5 and TRBJ1-1, with TRBD1 matching 7 bases. The J segment lost 6 bases and the V segment lost 6 bases, leaving 10 bases of the junction unmatched. The germline CDR1 and CDR2 sequences are MNHEY and SVGAGI. This CDR3 spans 14 amino acids. CDR3 loop: CASSGTVAGSEAFF. The CDR3 DNA follows: TGTGCCAGCAGCGGGACAGTGGCGGGCTCTGAAGCTTTCTTT.

This clone is a singleton in its sample. The chain uses TRBV6-5 and TRBJ1-5; D remains unclear. The V and J ends lost 0 bases and 2 bases respectively, with 8 bases between them. The germline V gene has CDR1 MNHEY and CDR2 SVGAGI. The CDR3 contains 15 residues. The CDR3 loop reads CASSYSRQGNQPQHF. The CDR3 DNA follows: TGTGCCAGCAGTTACTCCAGACAAGGCAATCAGCCCCAGCATTTT.

This chain connects TRBV5-1 to TRBJ2-3; the D gene is possibly TRBD2 (6 bases). The CDR3 totals 14 residues. Germline CDR1 reads SGHRS; CDR2 reads YFSETQ. Between the trimmed V and J ends, which lost 0 bases and 3 bases, there was a span of 8 bases. CDR3 coding DNA: TGCGCCAGCAGCTTGGAGGGACTTACAGATACGCAGTATTTT. It yields the protein CASSLEGLTDTQYF.

The chain couples TRBV30 to TRBJ1-2, with D possibly TRBD1 on 5 matching bases. The V end was cut by 4 bases, the J end by 5 bases, with 14 bases between. Germline CDR1 GTSNPN, CDR2 SVGIG (reference sequence). The CDR3 length is 13 residues. CDR3 DNA sequence: TGTGCCTGGACTCCGGACACCTTATATGGCTACACCTTC. Translating it yields CAWTPDTLYGYTF. The whole variable domain, remainder taken from reference TRBV30 and TRBJ1-2, is SQTIHQWPATLVQPVGSPLSLECTVEGTSNPNLYWYRQAAGRGLQLLFYSVGIGQISSEVPQNLSASRPQDRQFILSSKKLLLSDSGFYLCAWTPDTLYGYTFGSGTRLTVV.

Here the CDR3 reads CASSLSERAAFF. The CDR3 DNA reads TGTGCCAGCAGCCTCTCTGAGCGGGCAGCTTTCTTT. J is TRBJ1-1 and V is TRBV11-3; D is uncertain. Trimming removed 5 bases at V and 10 bases at J, with 14 bases between. The CDR3 covers 12 residues. Germline V gives CDR1 SGHNT, CDR2 YENEEA.

The V gene is TRBV7-2, the J gene TRBJ2-7, with TRBD1 identical over 10 bases. CDR1 is SGHTA, CDR2 FQGNSA, per germline. The CDR3 spans 15 residues. Trimming took 5 bases from V and 3 from J; bases not matched to a gene: 7. The CDR3 sequence: CASSQAGTGVYEQYF. CDR3 sequence (DNA): TGTGCCAGCAGCCAAGCCGGGACAGGGGTCTACGAGCAGTACTTC.